The 14 T cell receptor beta chains in this list originate from one sample, sequenced in a study of cytomegalovirus exposure and HLA in healthy donors. The assay was immunoSEQ multiplex PCR, and TCRdb's table has in-frame clones only and misses some. The table includes roughly 56,000 clones, just under 95% detected once. The material sequenced was PBMCs. These receptors all come from a man in his late teens or twenties in good health and CMV-seronegative.

The CDR3 protein is CASIRTGGSYGYTF. The CDR3 DNA sequence: TGTGCCAGCATTAGGACAGGGGGGAGCTATGGCTACACCTTC. The rearrangement joins TRBV21-1 to TRBJ1-2; TRBD1, the table's D call, lacks a check against the DNA. TRBV21-1 is a pseudogene segment. The CDR3 spans 14 residues.

The rearrangement joins TRBV15 to TRBJ2-3; D perhaps matches TRBD2 (6 bases). The V and J ends lost 5 bases and 0 bases respectively, with 12 bases between them. The germline V gene encodes CDR1 LNHNV and CDR2 YYDKDF (reference sequence). This CDR3 spans 15 amino acids. CDR3 nucleotide sequence: TGTGCCACCAGCCTCGGGCTAGCGAGCACAGATACGCAGTATTTT. Translated: CATSLGLASTDTQYF.

The chain carries TRBV10-1 and TRBJ2-2, with D possibly TRBD1 on 6 matching bases. Trimming removed 3 bases from V and 0 bases from J, with 8 bases in between. CDR1 WNHNN and CDR2 SYGVQD come from the germline V gene (reference sequence). The CDR3 runs 15 residues. In DNA, the CDR3 is TGCGCCAGCAGTGAATGGACAGCGAACACCGGGGAGCTGTTTTTT. Its translation is CASSEWTANTGELFF.

The chain is built from TRBV30 and TRBJ2-7; 9 bases match TRBD2. The V gene's germline CDR1 is GTSNPN and CDR2 SVGIG (reference sequence). V lost 3 bases, J lost 3 bases, and 9 bases stayed unmatched. The CDR3 loop spans 15 amino acids. The CDR3 spells CAWSVGGSGSYEQYF. The CDR3 bases are TGTGCCTGGAGCGTAGGAGGTAGCGGGAGCTACGAGCAGTACTTC.

In its sample, this clone was seen once. The chain joins TRBV18 to TRBJ2-7; TRBD2 might be the D (5 bases). V lost 3 bases and J 3 bases, leaving 9 bases between the germline ends. CDR1 and CDR2 (germline): KGHSH, LQKENI. The CDR3 loop spans 13 amino acids. This CDR3 is CASSPASFYEQYF. Here the CDR3 DNA reads TGTGCCAGCTCACCGGCTAGCTTCTACGAGCAGTACTTC. Complete variable domain (other parts from reference TRBV18 and TRBJ2-7): NAGVMQNPRHLVRRRGQEARLRCSPMKGHSHVYWYRQLPEEGLKFMVYLQKENIIDESGMPKERFSAEFPKEGPSILRIQQVVRGDSAAYFCASSPASFYEQYFGPGTRLTVT.

This chain links TRBV7-7 with TRBJ2-1; 7 nucleotides align to TRBD2. With 2 bases clipped from V and 5 bases from J, the junction kept 6 bases outside the gene matches. Germline values: CDR1 SSHAT, CDR2 FNYEAQ (reference sequence). This CDR3 has 15 residues. The CDR3 DNA reads TGTGCCAGCAGCTTAACGGCGGGAGACCACAATGAGCAGTTCTTC. Protein sequence: CASSLTAGDHNEQFF.

The chain joins TRBV18 to TRBJ1-2, with 8 nucleotides matching TRBD1. Germline lookup yields CDR1 KGHSH and CDR2 LQKENI. This CDR3 contains 16 residues. The V and J ends lost 3 bases and 4 bases, in that order; junction bases with no gene match: 10. CDR3 region: CASSPNGQGGFYGYTF. The CDR3 DNA is TGTGCCAGCTCACCCAATGGACAGGGAGGTTTCTATGGCTACACCTTC.

V and J are TRBV5-4 and TRBJ2-2, with a tentative D call TRBD1 (6 bases). Germline CDR1 reads SGHNT; CDR2 reads YYREEE (reference sequence). V was cut by 0 bases and J by 0 bases, with 9 bases left in between. The CDR3 is 16 amino acids. The CDR3 spells CASSLGGHANTGELFF. As DNA, the CDR3 is TGTGCCAGCAGCTTGGGGGGGCACGCGAACACCGGGGAGCTGTTTTTT.

The genes are TRBV28 and TRBJ2-2, with D tentatively TRBD2 (6 bases). From germline, CDR1 is MDHEN and CDR2 SYDVKM. The CDR3 has 15 residues. V was trimmed by 4 bases and J by 4 bases, leaving 13 bases between them. In nucleotides, the CDR3 is TGTGCCAGCAGTTCCGGGGGATTGGGCACCGGGGAGCTGTTTTTT. Translated: CASSSGGLGTGELFF.

V gene TRBV4-1 combines with J gene TRBJ1-1, with TRBD1 matching over 8 bases. CDR1 and CDR2 from the germline V gene are MGHRA and YSYEKL. The CDR3 sequence is 15 residues long. The V segment lost 0 bases and the J segment 1 base; nucleotides outside the gene matches: 1. The chain's CDR3 is CASSQETGANTEAFF. CDR3 bases: TGCGCCAGCAGCCAAGAGACAGGGGCGAACACTGAAGCTTTCTTT.

V and J are TRBV7-9 and TRBJ1-4; perhaps TRBD1 as D (5 bases). The CDR3 is 13 amino acids. Looked up from germline, CDR1 is SEHNR and CDR2 is FQNEAQ (reference sequence). The ends were cut back, 3 bases at V and 8 bases at J, with 10 bases in the middle. CDR3 sequence: CASSFSGIEKLFF. For the CDR3, the DNA is TGTGCCAGCAGCTTCTCAGGGATAGAAAAACTGTTTTTT.

The J gene is TRBJ1-1, the V gene TRBV12-2. TRBV12-2 represents a pseudogene. The CDR3 length is 18 residues. The chain's CDR3 is CASRLIVGGGLCNTEAFF. In nucleotides, the CDR3 is TGTGCAAGTCGCTTAATAGTCGGAGGAGGGCTTTGCAACACTGAAGCTTTCTTT.

The J gene is TRBJ2-3, the V gene TRBV2, with TRBD2 identical over 12 bases. CDR3 length: 17 residues. The trim removed 6 bases at V and 3 bases at J, leaving 10 bases unmatched. CDR1 and CDR2 (germline): SNHLY, FYNNEI. As DNA, the CDR3 is TGTGCCAGCAGGGGGGGAAAGACTAGCGGGAGAACAGATACGCAGTATTTT. Protein sequence: CASRGGKTSGRTDTQYF.

The chain couples TRBV27 to TRBJ1-3, with 8 bases lining up with TRBD1. V dropped 8 bases and J dropped 1; count of bases not matched to a gene: 16. The germline CDR1 and CDR2 sequences are MNHEY and SMNVEV (reference sequence). There are 18 residues in the CDR3. CDR3 sequence: CASPYDLRRGRSGNTIYF. CDR3 bases: TGTGCCAGCCCCTATGACCTTCGCAGGGGGCGTTCTGGAAACACCATATATTTT.